This T cell receptor (beta chain) appears in the sequencing data of a study of T cell responses to AZD1222 COVID-19 vaccine. Findings and limits, study-wide: In all cases, repertoires were sampled only after the peak T cell response.

Germline V gives CDR1 LNHDA, CDR2 SQIVND (reference sequence). The CDR3 is 13 residues long. Between the trimmed V and J ends, which lost 5 bases and 2 bases, there was a span of 9 bases. Comment on this clone: Its matching antigen is unknown.

Method: immunoSEQ multiplex PCR; TCRdb's copy keeps in-frame clones and lacks some. The data hold fewer than 150,000 clones, with approximately 91% observed a single time. The specimen was peripheral blood, collected 28 days after the second AZD1222 dose. The gene calls are TRBV19 and TRBJ2-5; D is ambiguous. The clonotype was recovered from an adult who received the AZD1222 COVID-19 vaccine. This CDR3 is CASSSAAQETQYF. The CDR3 bases are TGTGCCAGTAGTTCGGCAGCTCAAGAGACCCAGTACTTC.